This T cell receptor beta chain emerged from a study of a mutant IDH1 vaccine in newly diagnosed glioma. Profiled with immunoSEQ multiplex PCR; TCRdb holds only in-frame clones, not every one. This sample carries about 56,000 clones, roughly 75% of them seen once, and the ten largest clones take 5% to 6.5%. Regarding this clone: Antigen unknown.

The ends were cut back, 3 bases at V and 3 bases at J, with 8 bases in the middle. CDR1 and CDR2 (germline): GTSNPN, SVGIG (reference sequence). The CDR3 loop spans 12 amino acids. Time point denoted: week 47, end of study. Every single dose of the vaccine, 300 ug of mutant IDH1 20-mer peptide, came with topical imiquimod. V is TRBV30 and J is TRBJ1-1; D remains unclear. The sequence derives from a middle-aged man with glioma. The sample consisted of PBMCs, taken from a glioma patient whose treatment included an IDH1 peptide vaccine. CDR3 coding DNA: TGTGCCTGGAGCTCTCCCTACACTGAAGCTTTCTTT. It codes for CAWSSPYTEAFF.